This TCR beta chain originates from a study of T-cell reconstitution after alpha-beta-depleted transplantation in children. Findings and caveats of the study: In patients about two months after transplant, alpha-beta T cells reportedly arose from several hundred expanded graft clones. At one year after transplant, newly produced T cells mostly accounted for T-cell counts and diversity. At day 60, the high TCRbeta diversity found in some patients originated from recipient T cells and thymic progenitors that had survived.

TCRbeta library construction was performed incorporating unique molecular identifiers. Via MiXCR, TCRdb re-called the PCR reads, giving one row per CDR3 protein. The repertoire includes tens of thousands of distinct CDR3 sequences, roughly 4.5% of them detected once, and about 20% sits in the top ten. V lost 7 bases and J lost 0, with 7 bases in between. Germline-derived CDR1 and CDR2 are SQVTM and ANQGSEA. CDR3 length: 12 amino acids. This clonotype showed up many times. What it binds is not known. The chain links TRBV29-1 to TRBJ2-4, with D possibly matching TRBD2 (5 bases). The material was PBMCs, mostly from graft donor cells, obtained 180 days after TCRalphabeta/CD19-depleted stem cell transplant. This clonotype originated in a boy less than two years old who had a stem cell transplant for acute myeloid leukemia, so the T cells may come from the graft donor. CDR3 protein: CSGGEAKNIQYF. CDR3 bases: TGCAGCGGGGGAGAAGCCAAAAACATTCAGTACTTC.